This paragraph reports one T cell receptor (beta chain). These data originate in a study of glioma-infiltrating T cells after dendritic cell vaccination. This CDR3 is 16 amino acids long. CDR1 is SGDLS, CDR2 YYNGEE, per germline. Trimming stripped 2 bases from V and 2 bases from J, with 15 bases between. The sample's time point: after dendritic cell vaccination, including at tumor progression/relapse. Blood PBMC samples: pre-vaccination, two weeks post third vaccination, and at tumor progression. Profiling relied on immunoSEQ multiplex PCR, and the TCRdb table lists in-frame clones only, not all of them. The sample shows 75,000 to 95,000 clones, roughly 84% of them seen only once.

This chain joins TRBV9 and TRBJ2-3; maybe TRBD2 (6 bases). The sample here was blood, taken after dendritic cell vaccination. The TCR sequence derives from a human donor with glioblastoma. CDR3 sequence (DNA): TGTGCCAGCAGCGTGAGCGCGGGCGGGGACACAGATACGCAGTATTTT. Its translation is CASSVSAGGDTDTQYF.